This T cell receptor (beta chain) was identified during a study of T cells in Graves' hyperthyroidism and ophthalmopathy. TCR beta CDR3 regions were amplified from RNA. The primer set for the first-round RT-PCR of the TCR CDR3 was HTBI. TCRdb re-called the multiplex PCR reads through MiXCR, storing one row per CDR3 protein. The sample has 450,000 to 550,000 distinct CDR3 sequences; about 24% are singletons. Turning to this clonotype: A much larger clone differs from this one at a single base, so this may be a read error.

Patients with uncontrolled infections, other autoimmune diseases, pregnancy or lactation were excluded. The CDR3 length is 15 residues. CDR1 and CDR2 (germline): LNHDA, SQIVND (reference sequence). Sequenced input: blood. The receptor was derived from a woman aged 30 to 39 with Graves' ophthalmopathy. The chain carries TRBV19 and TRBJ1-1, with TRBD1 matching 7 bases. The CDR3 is CASSNDREVHTEACF. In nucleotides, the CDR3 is TGTGCCAGTAGTAACGACAGGGAAGTACACACTGAAGCTTGCTTT.